This T cell receptor beta chain was obtained from a study of cytomegalovirus exposure and HLA in healthy donors. The study's findings and limits: Association of 16,951 TCR beta sequences with HLA alleles was found at 0.05 false discovery rate in a later analysis. Per published accounts, TCR beta sequences correctly predicted the HLA-A and HLA-B alleles of most subjects. About 87% or about 30% of the time was how often most TCR beta V segments were productive, according to an earlier analysis.

Donors had nominal health at sampling but likely had unrecorded immune exposures. The PCR made use of 60 Vbeta and 13 Jbeta primers. Here immunoSEQ multiplex PCR was the method, and the copy in TCRdb shows in-frame clones only, minus some. The sample consists of tens of thousands of clones, more than 65% of them appearing once. Concerning this clone itself: No antigen is known for it.

V was clipped by 8 bases and J by 7 bases, with 15 bases between them. Germline assignment: CDR1 LNHDA and CDR2 SQIVND (reference sequence). The CDR3 loop spans 13 amino acids. V usage is TRBV19 and J usage is TRBJ1-5, with D maybe TRBD1 (6 bases). The source material was PBMCs. The origin of this receptor is a woman aged 40 to 50 in good health and CMV-seropositive. In DNA, the CDR3 is TGTGCCAGTGACACCAGGGGATTGCAGCCCCAGCATTTT. Amino acids: CASDTRGLQPQHF.